This TCR beta chain comes out of a study of OX40 agonist ivuxolimab in advanced cancers. At the level of the study: Ivuxolimab was administered intravenously to patients at 0.01 to 10 mg/kg every 2 weeks. Hepatocellular carcinoma, melanoma, renal cell or head and neck cancer was diagnosed in the dose-escalation patients.

Repertoires were generated with immunoSEQ multiplex PCR, while TCRdb's copy carries only in-frame clones and drops some. The table lists around 68,000 clones, roughly 86% of them singletons. A history of autoimmune disease or systemic immunosuppression excluded patients. The V end lost 3 bases, the J end lost 5 bases, and 19 bases lay between the germline ends. CDR1 and CDR2 (germline): GTSNPN, SVGIG (reference sequence). This CDR3 has 15 amino acids. This chain connects TRBV30 to TRBJ1-2, with D possibly TRBD1 on 5 matching bases. The receptor was isolated from an adult with an advanced solid tumor such as melanoma, head and neck, liver or kidney cancer. The sequenced sample was CD4+ or CD8+ T cells sorted from blood, obtained in a trial of the OX40 agonist ivuxolimab. DNA for the CDR3: TGTGCCTGGAGCTACGGACACCTGGTTACATATGGCTACACCTTC. Its translation is CAWSYGHLVTYGYTF. The entire variable domain, with the rest obtained from reference TRBV30 and TRBJ1-2, is as follows: SQTIHQWPATLVQPVGSPLSLECTVEGTSNPNLYWYRQAAGRGLQLLFYSVGIGQISSEVPQNLSASRPQDRQFILSSKKLLLSDSGFYLCAWSYGHLVTYGYTFGSGTRLTVV.